This T cell receptor beta chain stems from a study of T cell repertoires in cytomegalovirus infection. Study at large: An indication of both CMV infection and matching HLA type came from public TCR beta signatures.

About this clonotype itself: Its antigen is still unknown.

The germline V gene has CDR1 MNHEY and CDR2 SVGEGT. With 6 bases clipped from V and 6 bases from J, the junction kept 7 bases outside the gene matches. The CDR3 covers 13 residues. General study results and limits: Carriers of CMV plus the relevant HLA were identified by cumulative public TCR beta family frequency.

TCRdb reprocessed the reads with MiXCR, giving one entry per CDR3 protein. The sample carries around 190,000 distinct CDR3 sequences, around 14% recorded once. The specimen sequenced was PBMCs. This chain joins TRBV6-2 or TRBV6-3 and TRBJ2-7, with 8 bases lining up with TRBD1. The receptor was isolated from a human donor in good health (CMV status not recorded). Some clones in this sample may be carry-over from other donors' samples. CDR3 sequence reads: CASRDGQGGEQYF. The CDR3 DNA sequence: TGTGCCAGCAGGGACGGACAGGGCGGCGAGCAGTACTTC.